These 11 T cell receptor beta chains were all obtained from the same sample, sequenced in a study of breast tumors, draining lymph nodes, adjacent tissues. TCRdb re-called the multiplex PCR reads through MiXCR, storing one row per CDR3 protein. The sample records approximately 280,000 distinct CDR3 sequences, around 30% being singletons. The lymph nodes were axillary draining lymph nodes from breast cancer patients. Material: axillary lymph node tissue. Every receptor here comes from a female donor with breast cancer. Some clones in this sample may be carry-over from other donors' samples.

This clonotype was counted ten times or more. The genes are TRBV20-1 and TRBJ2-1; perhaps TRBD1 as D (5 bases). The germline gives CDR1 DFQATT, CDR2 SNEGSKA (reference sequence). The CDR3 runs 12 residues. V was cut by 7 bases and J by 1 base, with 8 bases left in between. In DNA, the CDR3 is TGCAGTGGCCAGGGTTCCTACAATGAGCAGTTCTTC. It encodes CSGQGSYNEQFF.

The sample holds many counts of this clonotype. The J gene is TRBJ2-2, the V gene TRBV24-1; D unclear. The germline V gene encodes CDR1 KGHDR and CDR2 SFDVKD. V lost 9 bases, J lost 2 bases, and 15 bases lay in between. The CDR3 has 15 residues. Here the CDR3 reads CATGKGPINTGELFF. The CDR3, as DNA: TGTGCCACCGGGAAGGGCCCCATCAACACCGGGGAGCTGTTTTTT.

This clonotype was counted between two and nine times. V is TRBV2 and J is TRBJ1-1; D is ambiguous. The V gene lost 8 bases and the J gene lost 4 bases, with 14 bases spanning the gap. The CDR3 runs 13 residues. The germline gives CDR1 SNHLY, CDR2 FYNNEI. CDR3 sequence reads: CASRPGSGTEAFF. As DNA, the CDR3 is TGTGCCAGCCGACCGGGAAGCGGCACTGAAGCTTTCTTT.

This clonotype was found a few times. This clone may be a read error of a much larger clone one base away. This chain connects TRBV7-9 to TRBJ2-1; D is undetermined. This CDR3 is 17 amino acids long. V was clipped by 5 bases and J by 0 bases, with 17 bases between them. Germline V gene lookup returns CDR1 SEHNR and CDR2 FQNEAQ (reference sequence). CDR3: CASSREPFRSSYNEQFF. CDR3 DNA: TGTGCCAGCAGCCGCGAACCCTTTCGAAGCTCCTACAATGAGCAGTTCTTC.

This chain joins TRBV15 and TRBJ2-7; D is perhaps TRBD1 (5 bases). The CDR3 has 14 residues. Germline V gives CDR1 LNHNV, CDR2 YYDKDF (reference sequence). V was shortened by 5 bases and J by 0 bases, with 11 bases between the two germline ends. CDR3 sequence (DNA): TGTGCCACCAGCGTAGGACAACGCTCCTACGAGCAGTACTTC. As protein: CATSVGQRSYEQYF.

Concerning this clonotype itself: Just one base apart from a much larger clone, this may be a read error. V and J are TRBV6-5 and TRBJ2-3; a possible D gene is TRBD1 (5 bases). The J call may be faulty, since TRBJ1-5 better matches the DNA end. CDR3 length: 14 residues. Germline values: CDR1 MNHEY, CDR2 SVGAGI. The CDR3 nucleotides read TGTGCCAGCACTCCCGGGACTCTCAGCGATACGCAGCATTTT. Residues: CASTPGTLSDTQHF.

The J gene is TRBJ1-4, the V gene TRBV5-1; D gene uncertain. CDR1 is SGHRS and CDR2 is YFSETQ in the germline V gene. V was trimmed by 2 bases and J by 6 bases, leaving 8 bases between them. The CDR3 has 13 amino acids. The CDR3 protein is CASSFLGDEKLFF. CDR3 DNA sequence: TGCGCCAGCAGCTTCTTGGGAGATGAAAAACTGTTTTTT.

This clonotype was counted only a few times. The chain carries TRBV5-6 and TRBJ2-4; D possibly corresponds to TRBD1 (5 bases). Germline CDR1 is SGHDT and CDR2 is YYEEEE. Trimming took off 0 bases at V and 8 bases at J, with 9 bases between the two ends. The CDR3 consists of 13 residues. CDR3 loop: CASSLGREDIQYF. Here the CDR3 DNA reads TGTGCCAGCAGCTTGGGCAGGGAAGACATTCAGTACTTC.

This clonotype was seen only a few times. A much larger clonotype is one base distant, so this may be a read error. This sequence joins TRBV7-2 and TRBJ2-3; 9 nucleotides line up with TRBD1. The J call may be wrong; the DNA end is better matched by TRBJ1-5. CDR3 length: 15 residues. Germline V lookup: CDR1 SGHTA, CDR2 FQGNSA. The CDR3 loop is CANSLPRTGADTQHF. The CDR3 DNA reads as TGTGCCAACAGCTTACCCAGGACAGGGGCAGATACGCAGCATTTT.

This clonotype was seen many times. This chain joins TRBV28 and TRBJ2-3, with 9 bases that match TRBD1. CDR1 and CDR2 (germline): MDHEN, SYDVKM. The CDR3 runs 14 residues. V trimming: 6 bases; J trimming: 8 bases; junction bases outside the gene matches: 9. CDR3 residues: CASRGQGSRVTQYF. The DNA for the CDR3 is TGTGCCAGCAGAGGACAGGGGAGCAGGGTTACGCAGTATTTT. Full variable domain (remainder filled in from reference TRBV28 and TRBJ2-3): DVKVTQSSRYLVKRTGEKVFLECVQDMDHENMFWYRQDPGLGLRLIYFSYDVKMKEKGDIPEGYSVSREKKERFSLILESASTNQTSMYLCASRGQGSRVTQYFGPGTRLTVL.

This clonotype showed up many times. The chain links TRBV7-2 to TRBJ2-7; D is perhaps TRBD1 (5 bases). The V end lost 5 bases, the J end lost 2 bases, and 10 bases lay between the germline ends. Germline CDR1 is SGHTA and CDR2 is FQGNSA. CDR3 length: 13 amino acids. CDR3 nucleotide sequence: TGTGCCAGCAGCGGTACAGGTACCTACGAGCAGTACTTC. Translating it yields CASSGTGTYEQYF.